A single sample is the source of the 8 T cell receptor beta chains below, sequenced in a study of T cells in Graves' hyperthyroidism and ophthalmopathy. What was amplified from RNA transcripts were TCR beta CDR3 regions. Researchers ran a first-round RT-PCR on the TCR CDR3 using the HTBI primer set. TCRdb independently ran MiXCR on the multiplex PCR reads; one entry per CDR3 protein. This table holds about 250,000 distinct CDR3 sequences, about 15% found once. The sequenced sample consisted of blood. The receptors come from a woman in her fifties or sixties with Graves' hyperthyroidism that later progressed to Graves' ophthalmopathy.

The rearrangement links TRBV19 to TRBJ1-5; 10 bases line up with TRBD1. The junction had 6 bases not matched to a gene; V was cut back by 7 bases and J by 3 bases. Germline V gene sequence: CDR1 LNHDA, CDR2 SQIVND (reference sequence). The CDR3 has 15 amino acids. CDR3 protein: CASTRGQGSNQPQHF. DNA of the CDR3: TGTGCCAGTACCCGGGGACAGGGGTCCAATCAGCCCCAGCATTTT. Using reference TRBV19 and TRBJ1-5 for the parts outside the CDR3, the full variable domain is DGGITQSPKYLFRKEGQNVTLSCEQNLNHDAMYWYRQDPGQGLRLIYYSQIVNDFQKGDIAEGYSVSREKKESFPLTVTSAQKNPTAFYLCASTRGQGSNQPQHFGDGTRLSIL.

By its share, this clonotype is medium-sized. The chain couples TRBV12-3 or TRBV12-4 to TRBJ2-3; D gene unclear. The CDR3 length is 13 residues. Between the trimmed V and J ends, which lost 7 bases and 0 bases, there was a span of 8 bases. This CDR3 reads CASISASTDTQYF. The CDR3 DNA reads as TGTGCCAGCATATCGGCTAGCACAGATACGCAGTATTTT.

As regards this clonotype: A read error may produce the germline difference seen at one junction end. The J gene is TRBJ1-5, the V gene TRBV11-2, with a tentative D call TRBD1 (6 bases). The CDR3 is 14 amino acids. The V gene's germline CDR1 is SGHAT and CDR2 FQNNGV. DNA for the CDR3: TGTGCCAGCGGCTTAAGCCAGGGAGGACAGCCCCTGCATTTT. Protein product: CASGLSQGGQPLHF.

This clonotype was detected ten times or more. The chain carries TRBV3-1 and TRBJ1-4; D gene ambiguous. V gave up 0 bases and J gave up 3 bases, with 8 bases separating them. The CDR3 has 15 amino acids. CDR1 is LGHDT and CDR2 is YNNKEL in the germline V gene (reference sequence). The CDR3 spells CASSQDWAANEKLFF. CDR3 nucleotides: TGTGCCAGCAGCCAAGATTGGGCGGCTAATGAAAAACTGTTTTTT.

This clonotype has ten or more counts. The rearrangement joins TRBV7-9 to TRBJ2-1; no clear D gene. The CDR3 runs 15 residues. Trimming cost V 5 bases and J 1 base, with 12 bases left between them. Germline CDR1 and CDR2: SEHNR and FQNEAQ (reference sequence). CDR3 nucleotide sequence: TGTGCCAGCAGCCTTCTTGCGGCTTCCTACAATGAGCAGTTCTTC. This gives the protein CASSLLAASYNEQFF.

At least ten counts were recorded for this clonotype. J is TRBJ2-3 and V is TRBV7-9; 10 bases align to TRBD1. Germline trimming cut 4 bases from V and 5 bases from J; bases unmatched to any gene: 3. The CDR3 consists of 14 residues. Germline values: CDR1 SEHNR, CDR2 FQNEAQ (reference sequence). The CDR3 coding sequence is TGTGCCAGCAGCTCCGGGACAGGGGAAGATACGCAGTATTTT. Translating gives CASSSGTGEDTQYF. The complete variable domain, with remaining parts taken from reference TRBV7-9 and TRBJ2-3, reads DTGVSQNPRHKITKRGQNVTFRCDPISEHNRLYWYRQTLGQGPEFLTYFQNEAQLEKSRLLSDRFSAERPKGSFSTLEIQRTEQGDSAMYLCASSSGTGEDTQYFGPGTRLTVL.

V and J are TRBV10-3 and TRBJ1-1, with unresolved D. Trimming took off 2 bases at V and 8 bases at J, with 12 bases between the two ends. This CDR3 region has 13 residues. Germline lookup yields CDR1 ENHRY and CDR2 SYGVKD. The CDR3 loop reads CAISEMHPKEAFF. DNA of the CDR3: TGTGCCATCAGTGAGATGCACCCTAAAGAAGCTTTCTTT.

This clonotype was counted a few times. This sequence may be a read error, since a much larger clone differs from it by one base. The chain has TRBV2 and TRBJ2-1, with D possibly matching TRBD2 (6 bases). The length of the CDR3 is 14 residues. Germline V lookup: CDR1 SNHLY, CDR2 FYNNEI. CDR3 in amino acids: CASNESGLFNEQFF. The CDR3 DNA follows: TGTGCCAGCAATGAATCGGGACTCTTTAATGAGCAGTTCTTC.